This T cell receptor (beta chain) was retrieved from a study of T cells in localized non-small cell lung cancer. Study-level findings and limits: In adjacent lung appeared a median around 57 of the top 100 tumor clones. Among the tissues sampled, uninvolved adjacent lung had the highest T cell clonality, above tumor. In the blood, greater T cell density corresponded to longer overall survival. Heterogeneity cannot be ruled out, as sequencing used one tumor region only.

Sequencing used immunoSEQ multiplex PCR; TCRdb keeps in-frame clones, though not all of them. This table has roughly 30,000 clones, about 80% appearing once. Notes on this clone: The antigen is not known.

CDR1 is SGHAT, CDR2 FQDESV, per germline (reference sequence). Trimming removed 5 bases from V and 0 bases from J, with 13 bases in between. The CDR3 is made up of 16 amino acids. This receptor was taken from a man aged 40 to 70 with stage III lung adenocarcinoma. Source: peripheral blood mononuclear cells, taken before any cancer treatment. This chain connects TRBV11-1 to TRBJ2-2; D is unresolved. The CDR3 protein is CASSLFSPSNTGELFF. The CDR3 DNA reads as TGTGCCAGCAGCCTTTTCTCTCCCTCGAACACCGGGGAGCTGTTTTTT. Based on the CDR3 plus reference TRBV11-1 and TRBJ2-2, the full variable domain is EAEVAQSPRYKITEKSQAVAFWCDPISGHATLYWYRQILGQGPELLVQFQDESVVDDSQLPKDRFSAERLKGVDSTLKIQPAELGDSAMYLCASSLFSPSNTGELFFGEGSRLTVL.